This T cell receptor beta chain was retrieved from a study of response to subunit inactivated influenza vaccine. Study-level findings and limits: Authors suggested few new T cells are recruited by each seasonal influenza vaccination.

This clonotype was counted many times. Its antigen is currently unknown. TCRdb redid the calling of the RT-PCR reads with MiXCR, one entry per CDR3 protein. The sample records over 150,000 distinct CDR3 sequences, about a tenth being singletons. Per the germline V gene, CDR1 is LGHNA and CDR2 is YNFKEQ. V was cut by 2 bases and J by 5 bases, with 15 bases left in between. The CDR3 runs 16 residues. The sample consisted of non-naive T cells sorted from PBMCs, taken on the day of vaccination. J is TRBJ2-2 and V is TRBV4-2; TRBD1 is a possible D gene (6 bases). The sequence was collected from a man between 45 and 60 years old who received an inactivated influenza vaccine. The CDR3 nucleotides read TGTGCCAGCAGCCAAATGGCGGACAGTGGGACCGGGGAGCTGTTTTTT. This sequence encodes CASSQMADSGTGELFF.